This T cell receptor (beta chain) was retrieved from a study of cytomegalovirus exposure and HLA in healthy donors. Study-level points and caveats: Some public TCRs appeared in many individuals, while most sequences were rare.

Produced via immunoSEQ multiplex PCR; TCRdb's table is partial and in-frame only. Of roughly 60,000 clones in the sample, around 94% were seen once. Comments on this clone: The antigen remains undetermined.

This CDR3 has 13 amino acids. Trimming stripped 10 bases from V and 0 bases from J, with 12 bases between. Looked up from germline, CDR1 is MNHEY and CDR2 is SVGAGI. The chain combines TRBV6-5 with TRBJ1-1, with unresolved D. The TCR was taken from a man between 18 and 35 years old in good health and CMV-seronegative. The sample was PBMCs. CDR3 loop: CATRQALNTEAFF. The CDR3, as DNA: TGTGCCACCCGTCAGGCGCTGAACACTGAAGCTTTCTTT.